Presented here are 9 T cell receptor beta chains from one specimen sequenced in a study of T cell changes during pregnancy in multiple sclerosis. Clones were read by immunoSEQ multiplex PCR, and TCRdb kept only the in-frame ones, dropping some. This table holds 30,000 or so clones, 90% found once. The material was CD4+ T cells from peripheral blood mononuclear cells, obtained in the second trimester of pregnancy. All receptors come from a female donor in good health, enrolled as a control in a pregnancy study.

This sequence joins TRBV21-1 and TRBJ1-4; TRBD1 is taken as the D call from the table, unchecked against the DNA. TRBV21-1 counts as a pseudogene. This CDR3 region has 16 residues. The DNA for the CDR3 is TGTGCCAGCAGCAAAGATAGACAGACTTCTAATGAAAAACTGTTTTTT. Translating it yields CASSKDRQTSNEKLFF.

The CDR3 protein is CASSPHGPAGTEAFF. CDR3 DNA sequence: TGTGCCAGCAGCCCACACGGGCCTGCGGGCACTGAAGCTTTCTTT. J is TRBJ1-1 and V is TRBV7-2; no reliable D call. The CDR3 totals 15 residues. V was shortened by 5 bases and J by 4 bases, with 17 bases between the two germline ends. Germline CDR1 SGHTA, CDR2 FQGNSA.

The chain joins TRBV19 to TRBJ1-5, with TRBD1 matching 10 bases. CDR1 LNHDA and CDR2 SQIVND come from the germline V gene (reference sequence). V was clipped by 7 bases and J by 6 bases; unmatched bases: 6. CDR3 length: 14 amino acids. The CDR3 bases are TGTGCCAGTATGACAGGGGGCGCGCGTCAGCCCCAGCATTTT. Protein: CASMTGGARQPQHF.

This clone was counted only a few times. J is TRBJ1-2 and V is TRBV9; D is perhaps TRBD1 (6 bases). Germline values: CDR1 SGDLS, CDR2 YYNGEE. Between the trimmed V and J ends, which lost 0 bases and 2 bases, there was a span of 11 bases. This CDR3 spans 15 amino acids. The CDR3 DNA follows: TGTGCCAGCAGCGTAGCGGGACAAGTAAACTATGGCTACACCTTC. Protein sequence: CASSVAGQVNYGYTF.

The CDR3 reads CAWSSRAGGQPQHF. The CDR3 coding sequence is TGTGCCTGGAGTTCGAGGGCCGGGGGTCAGCCCCAGCATTTT. V and J are TRBV30 and TRBJ1-5, with D perhaps TRBD1 (5 bases). Germline CDR1 reads GTSNPN; CDR2 reads SVGIG (reference sequence). The CDR3 is 14 amino acids. V was trimmed by 2 bases and J by 6 bases, leaving 14 bases between them.

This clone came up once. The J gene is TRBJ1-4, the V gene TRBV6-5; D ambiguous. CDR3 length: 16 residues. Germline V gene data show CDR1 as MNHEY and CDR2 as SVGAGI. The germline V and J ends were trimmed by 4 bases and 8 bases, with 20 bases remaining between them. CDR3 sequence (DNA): TGTGCCAGCAGTTTCAGCCCCGGGCTGGGAGGAGAAAAACTGTTTTTT. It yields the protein CASSFSPGLGGEKLFF.

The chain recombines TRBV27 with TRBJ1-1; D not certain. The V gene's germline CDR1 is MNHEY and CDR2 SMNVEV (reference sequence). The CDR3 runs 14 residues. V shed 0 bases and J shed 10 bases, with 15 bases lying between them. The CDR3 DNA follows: TGTGCCAGCAGTTTATCGGCGCGACTGATAGGAGCTTTCTTT. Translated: CASSLSARLIGAFF.

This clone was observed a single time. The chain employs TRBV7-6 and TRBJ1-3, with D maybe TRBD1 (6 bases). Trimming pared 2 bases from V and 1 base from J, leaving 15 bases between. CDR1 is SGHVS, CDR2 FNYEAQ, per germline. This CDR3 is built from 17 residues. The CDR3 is CASSLRGGRESGNTIYF. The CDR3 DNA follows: TGTGCCAGCAGCTTACGGGGGGGCAGGGAATCTGGAAACACCATATATTTT.

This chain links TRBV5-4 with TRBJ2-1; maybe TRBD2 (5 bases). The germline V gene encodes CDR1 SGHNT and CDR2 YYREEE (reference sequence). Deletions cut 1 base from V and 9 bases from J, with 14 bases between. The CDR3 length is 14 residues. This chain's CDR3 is CASSLLGSSGEQFF. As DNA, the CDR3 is TGTGCCAGCAGCTTGCTGGGGAGCTCTGGTGAGCAGTTCTTC.